These 6 T cell receptor beta chains came from one sample sequenced in a study of type 1 and type 2 diabetes patients. The PCR template was genomic DNA. Multiplex PCR with 30 forward and 13 reverse primers amplified the TCR beta CDR3. TCRdb ran MiXCR on the multiplex PCR reads and lists one entry per CDR3 protein. The sample holds about 250,000 distinct CDR3 sequences, roughly 50% seen once. The specimen sequenced was peripheral blood mononuclear cells (PBMCs). The source is a man between 18 and 35 years old with type 2 diabetes.

The chain couples TRBV19 to TRBJ1-5, with a weak D call TRBD1 (5 bases). This CDR3 has 14 residues. Trimming stripped 4 bases from V and 6 bases from J, with 13 bases between. Looked up from germline, CDR1 is LNHDA and CDR2 is SQIVND (reference sequence). DNA for the CDR3: TGTGCCAGTAGTAGGGGGATCGGGGGTCAGCCCCAGCATTTT. It yields the protein CASSRGIGGQPQHF.

The chain carries TRBV2 and TRBJ1-1; D unclear. This CDR3 has 13 residues. Germline values: CDR1 SNHLY, CDR2 FYNNEI. Trimming left V 8 bases short and J 4 bases short, with 14 bases between. The CDR3 loop reads CASRGARITEAFF. DNA of the CDR3: TGTGCCAGCCGGGGAGCGAGGATCACTGAAGCTTTCTTT.

V gene TRBV2 combines with J gene TRBJ1-4, with D possibly being TRBD1 (5 bases). Germline values: CDR1 SNHLY, CDR2 FYNNEI. V was shortened by 4 bases and J by 7 bases, with 13 bases between the two germline ends. The CDR3 spans 14 residues. CDR3 protein: CASSGGPGSEKLFF. CDR3 bases: TGTGCCAGCAGTGGCGGACCAGGGAGTGAAAAACTGTTTTTT.

The rearrangement uses TRBV29-1 and TRBJ1-1; perhaps TRBD1 as D (5 bases). Between the trimmed V and J ends, which lost 0 bases and 3 bases, there was a span of 14 bases. The CDR3 has 15 residues. Germline lookup yields CDR1 SQVTM and CDR2 ANQGSEA. This CDR3 is CSVEDPTLGDTEAFF. The CDR3 DNA reads TGCAGCGTTGAAGATCCAACCTTGGGGGACACTGAAGCTTTCTTT.

The chain couples TRBV19 to TRBJ1-2; TRBD1 aligns across 7 bases. Germline V gives CDR1 LNHDA, CDR2 SQIVND (reference sequence). CDR3 size: 15 residues. The ends lost 10 bases at V and 0 bases at J; junction bases unmatched: 11. The CDR3 sequence is CATAGDSESNYGYTF. CDR3 coding DNA: TGTGCCACTGCGGGGGACAGCGAATCTAACTATGGCTACACCTTC.

On this clonotype itself: A read error may produce the germline difference seen at one junction end. V gene TRBV15 combines with J gene TRBJ2-5; 9 nucleotides line up with TRBD1. The CDR3 contains 15 residues. Germline CDR1 and CDR2: LNHNV and YYDKDF (reference sequence). CDR3 region: CASSFLQGALETQYF. CDR3 nucleotides: TGTGCCAGCAGCTTCCTACAGGGGGCTTTAGAGACCCAGTACTTC.